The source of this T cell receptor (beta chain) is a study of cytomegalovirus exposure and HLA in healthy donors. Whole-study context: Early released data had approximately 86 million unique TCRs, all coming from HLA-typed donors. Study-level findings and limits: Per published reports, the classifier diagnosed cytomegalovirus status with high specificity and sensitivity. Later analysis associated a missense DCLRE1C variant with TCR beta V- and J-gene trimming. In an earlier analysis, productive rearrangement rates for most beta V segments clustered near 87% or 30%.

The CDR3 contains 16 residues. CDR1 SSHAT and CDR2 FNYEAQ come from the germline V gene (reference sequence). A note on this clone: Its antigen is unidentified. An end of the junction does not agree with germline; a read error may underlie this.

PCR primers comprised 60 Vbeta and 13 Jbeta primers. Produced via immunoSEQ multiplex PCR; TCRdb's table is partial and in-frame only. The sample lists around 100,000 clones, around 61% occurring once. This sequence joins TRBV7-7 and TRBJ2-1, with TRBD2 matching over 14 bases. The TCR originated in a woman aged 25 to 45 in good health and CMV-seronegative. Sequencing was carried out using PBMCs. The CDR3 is CASSPGGLAGDNEQFF. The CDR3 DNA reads TGTGCTAGCAGCCCGGGGGGACTAGCGGGGGACAATGAGCAGTTCTTC.